This T cell receptor (beta chain) was profiled in a study of CD8 T cells in Susac syndrome. The authors sequenced TCR beta from blood CD8+ and CD4+ T cells. The CD8+ and CD4+ T cells were isolated magnetically using a negative isolation approach, whereas the TEMRA cells were enriched by FACS. RNA totalling roughly 0.5 to 1 ug underwent reverse transcription with random hexamers. Multiplex PCR with immunoSEQ amplified the TCR beta CDR3 across 54 Vbeta and 13 Jbeta. TCRdb independently ran MiXCR on the immunoSEQ multiplex PCR reads; one entry per CDR3 protein. This sample has 65,000 to 80,000 distinct CDR3 sequences, with more than 85% found just once. V shed 4 bases and J 6 bases; nucleotides not matched to a gene: 11. Germline CDR1 is LNHDA and CDR2 is SQIVND (reference sequence). The CDR3 is 16 residues long.

The chain combines TRBV19 with TRBJ1-2, with 10 positions matching TRBD1. The sequence came from a human donor with multiple sclerosis. Sequences were obtained from CD8+ T cells from PBMCs. The CDR3 DNA is TGTGCCAGTAGTACCCCCGGACAGGGGGATTTGAATGGCTACACCTTC. It specifies CASSTPGQGDLNGYTF.